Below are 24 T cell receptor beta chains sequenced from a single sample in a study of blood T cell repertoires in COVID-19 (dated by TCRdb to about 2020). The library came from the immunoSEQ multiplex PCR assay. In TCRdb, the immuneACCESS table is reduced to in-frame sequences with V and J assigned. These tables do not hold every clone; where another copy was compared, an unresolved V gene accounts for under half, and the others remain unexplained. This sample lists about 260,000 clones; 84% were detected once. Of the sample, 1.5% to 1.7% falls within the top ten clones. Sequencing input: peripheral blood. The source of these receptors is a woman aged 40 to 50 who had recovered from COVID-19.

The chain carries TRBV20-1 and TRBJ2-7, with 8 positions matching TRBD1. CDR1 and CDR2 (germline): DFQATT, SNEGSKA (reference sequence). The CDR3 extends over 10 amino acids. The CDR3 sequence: CRPGGSEQYF. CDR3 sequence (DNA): TGCAGGCCAGGGGGCTCCGAGCAGTACTTC.

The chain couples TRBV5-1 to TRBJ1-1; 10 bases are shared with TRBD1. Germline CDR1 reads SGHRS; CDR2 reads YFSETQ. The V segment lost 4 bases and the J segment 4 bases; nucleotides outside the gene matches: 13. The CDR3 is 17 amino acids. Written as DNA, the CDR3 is TGCGCCAGCAGCCGGATTGGGACAGGGGCCGGTGGCACTGAAGCTTTCTTT. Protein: CASSRIGTGAGGTEAFF.

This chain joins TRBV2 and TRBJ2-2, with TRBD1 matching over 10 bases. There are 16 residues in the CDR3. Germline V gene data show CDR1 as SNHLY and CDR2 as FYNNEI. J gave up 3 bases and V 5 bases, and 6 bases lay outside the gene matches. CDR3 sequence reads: CASSSPGTGDTGELFF. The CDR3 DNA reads TGTGCCAGCAGTTCTCCCGGGACAGGGGACACCGGGGAGCTGTTTTTT. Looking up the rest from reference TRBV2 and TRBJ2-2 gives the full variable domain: EPEVTQTPSHQVTQMGQEVILRCVPISNHLYFYWYRQILGQKVEFLVSFYNNEISEKSEIFDDQFSVERPDGSNFTLKIRSTKLEDSAMYFCASSSPGTGDTGELFFGEGSRLTVL.

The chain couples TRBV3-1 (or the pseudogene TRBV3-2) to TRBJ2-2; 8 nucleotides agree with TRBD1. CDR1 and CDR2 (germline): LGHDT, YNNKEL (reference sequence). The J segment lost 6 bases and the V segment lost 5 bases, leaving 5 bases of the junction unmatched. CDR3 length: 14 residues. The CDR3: CASSTRQGSGELFF. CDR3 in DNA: TGTGCCAGCAGCACACGACAGGGGTCCGGGGAGCTGTTTTTT.

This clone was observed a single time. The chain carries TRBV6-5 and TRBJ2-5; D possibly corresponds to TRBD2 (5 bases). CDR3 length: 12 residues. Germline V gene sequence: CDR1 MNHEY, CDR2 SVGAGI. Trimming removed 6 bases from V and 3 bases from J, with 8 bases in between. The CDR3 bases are TGTGCCAGCAGGGACGGGAAAGAGACCCAGTACTTC. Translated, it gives CASRDGKETQYF.

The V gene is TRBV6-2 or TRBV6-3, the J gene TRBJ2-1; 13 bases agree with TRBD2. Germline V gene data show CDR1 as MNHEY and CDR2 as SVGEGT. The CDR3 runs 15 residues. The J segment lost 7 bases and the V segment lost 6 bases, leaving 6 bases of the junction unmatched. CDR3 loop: CASSRTSGGGNEQFF. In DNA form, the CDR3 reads TGTGCCAGCAGCCGAACTAGCGGGGGGGGGAATGAGCAGTTCTTC.

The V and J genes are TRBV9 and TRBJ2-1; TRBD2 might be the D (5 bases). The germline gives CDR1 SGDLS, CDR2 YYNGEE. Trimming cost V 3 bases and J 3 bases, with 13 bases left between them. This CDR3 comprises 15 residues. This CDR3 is CASSAGNPGYNEQFF. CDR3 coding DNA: TGTGCCAGCAGCGCCGGGAATCCAGGCTACAATGAGCAGTTCTTC.

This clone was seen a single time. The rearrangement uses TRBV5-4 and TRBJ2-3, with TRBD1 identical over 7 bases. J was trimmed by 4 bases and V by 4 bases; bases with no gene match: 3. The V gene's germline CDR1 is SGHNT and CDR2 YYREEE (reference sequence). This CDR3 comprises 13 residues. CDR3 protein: CASSGGQADTQYF. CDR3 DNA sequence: TGTGCCAGCAGCGGTGGACAGGCAGATACGCAGTATTTT.

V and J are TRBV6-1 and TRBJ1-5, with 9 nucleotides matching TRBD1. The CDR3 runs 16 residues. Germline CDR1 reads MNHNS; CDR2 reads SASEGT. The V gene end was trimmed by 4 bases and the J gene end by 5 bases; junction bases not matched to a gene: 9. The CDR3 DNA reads TGTGCCAGCAGTGCGAAAAGACAGGGGGGCGATCAGCCCCAGCATTTT. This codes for CASSAKRQGGDQPQHF.

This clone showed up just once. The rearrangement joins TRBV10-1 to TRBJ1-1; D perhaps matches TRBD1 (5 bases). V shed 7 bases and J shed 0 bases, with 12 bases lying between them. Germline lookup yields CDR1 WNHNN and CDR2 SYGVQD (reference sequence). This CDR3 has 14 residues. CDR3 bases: TGCGCCAGCAACCAAAGGGGTATGAACACTGAAGCTTTCTTT. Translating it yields CASNQRGMNTEAFF.

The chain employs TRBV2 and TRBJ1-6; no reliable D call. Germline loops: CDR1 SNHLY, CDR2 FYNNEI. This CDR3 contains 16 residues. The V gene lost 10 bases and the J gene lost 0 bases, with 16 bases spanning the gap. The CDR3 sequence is CATMGDVSSYNSPLHF. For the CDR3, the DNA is TGTGCCACCATGGGCGACGTGAGCTCCTATAATTCACCCCTCCACTTT.

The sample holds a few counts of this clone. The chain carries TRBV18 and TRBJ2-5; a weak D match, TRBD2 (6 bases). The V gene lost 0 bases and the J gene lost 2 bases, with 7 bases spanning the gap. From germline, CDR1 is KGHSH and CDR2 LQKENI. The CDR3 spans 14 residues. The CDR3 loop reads CASSPPAGQETQYF. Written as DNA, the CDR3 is TGTGCCAGCTCACCACCCGCGGGGCAAGAGACCCAGTACTTC.

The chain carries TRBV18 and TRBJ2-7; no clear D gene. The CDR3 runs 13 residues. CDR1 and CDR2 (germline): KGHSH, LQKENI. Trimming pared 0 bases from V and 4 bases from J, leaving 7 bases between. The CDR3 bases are TGTGCCAGCTCACCACCGTCAGCGTACGAGCAGTACTTC. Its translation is CASSPPSAYEQYF.

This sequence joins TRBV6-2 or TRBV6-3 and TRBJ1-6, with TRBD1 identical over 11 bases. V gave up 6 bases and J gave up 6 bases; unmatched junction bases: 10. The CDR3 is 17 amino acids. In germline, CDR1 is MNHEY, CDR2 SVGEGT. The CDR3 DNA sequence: TGTGCCAGCAGCCCGCTGGGACAGGGGGTTACTAATTCACCCCTCCACTTT. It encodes CASSPLGQGVTNSPLHF.

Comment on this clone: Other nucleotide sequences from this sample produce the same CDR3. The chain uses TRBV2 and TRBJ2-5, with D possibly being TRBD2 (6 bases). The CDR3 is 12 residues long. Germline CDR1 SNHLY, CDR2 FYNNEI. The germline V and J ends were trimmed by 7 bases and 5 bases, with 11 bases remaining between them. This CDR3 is CASKRLAETQYF. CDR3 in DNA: TGTGCCAGCAAGAGGCTAGCGGAGACCCAGTACTTC. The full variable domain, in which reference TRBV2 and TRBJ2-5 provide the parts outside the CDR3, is EPEVTQTPSHQVTQMGQEVILRCVPISNHLYFYWYRQILGQKVEFLVSFYNNEISEKSEIFDDQFSVERPDGSNFTLKIRSTKLEDSAMYFCASKRLAETQYFGPGTRLLVL.

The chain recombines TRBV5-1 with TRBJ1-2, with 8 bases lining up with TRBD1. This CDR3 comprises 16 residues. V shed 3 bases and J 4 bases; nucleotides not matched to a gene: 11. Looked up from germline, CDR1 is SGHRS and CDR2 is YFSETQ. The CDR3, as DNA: TGCGCCAGCAGCTCCAAGGGGACAGGACAGGTCTATGGCTACACCTTC. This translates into CASSSKGTGQVYGYTF. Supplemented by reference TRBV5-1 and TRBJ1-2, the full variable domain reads KAGVTQTPRYLIKTRGQQVTLSCSPISGHRSVSWYQQTPGQGLQFLFEYFSETQRNKGNFPGRFSGRQFSNSRSEMNVSTLELGDSALYLCASSSKGTGQVYGYTFGSGTRLTVV.

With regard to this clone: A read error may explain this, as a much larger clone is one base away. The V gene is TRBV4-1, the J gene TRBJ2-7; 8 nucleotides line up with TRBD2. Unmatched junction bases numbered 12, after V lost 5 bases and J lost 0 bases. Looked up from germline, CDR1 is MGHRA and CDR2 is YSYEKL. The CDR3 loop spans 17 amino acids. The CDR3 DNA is TGCGCCAGCAGCTCCTCCCAGCTCCTAGCGGGCTCCTACGAGCAGTACTTC. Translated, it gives CASSSSQLLAGSYEQYF.

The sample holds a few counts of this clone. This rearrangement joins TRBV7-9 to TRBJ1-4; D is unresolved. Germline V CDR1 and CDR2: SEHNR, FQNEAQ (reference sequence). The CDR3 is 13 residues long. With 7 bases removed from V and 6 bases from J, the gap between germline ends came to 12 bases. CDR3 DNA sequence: TGTGCCAGCACCTTCCCCTCGGATGAAAAACTGTTTTTT. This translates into CASTFPSDEKLFF.

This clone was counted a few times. The CDR3 DNA reads TGTGCCAGCTGGCAGGGGCCCGATCAGCCCCAGCATTTT. Its protein product is CASWQGPDQPQHF. This chain uses TRBV2 with TRBJ1-5; a weak D match, TRBD1 (6 bases). The CDR3 is made up of 13 amino acids. The germline gives CDR1 SNHLY, CDR2 FYNNEI. Trimming pared 8 bases from V and 5 bases from J, leaving 13 bases between.

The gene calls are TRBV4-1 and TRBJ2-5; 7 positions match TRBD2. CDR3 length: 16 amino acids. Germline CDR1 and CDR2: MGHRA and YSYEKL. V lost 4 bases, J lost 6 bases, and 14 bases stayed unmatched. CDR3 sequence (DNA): TGCGCCAGCAGCCTCCCTCGGGCGGGCGGGGGTCAGACCCAGTACTTC. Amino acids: CASSLPRAGGGQTQYF.

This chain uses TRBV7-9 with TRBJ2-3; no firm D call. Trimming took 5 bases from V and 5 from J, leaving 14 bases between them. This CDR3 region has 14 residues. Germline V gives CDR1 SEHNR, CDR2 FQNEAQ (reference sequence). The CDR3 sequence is CASSLLVLGDTQYF. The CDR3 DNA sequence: TGTGCCAGCAGCCTACTGGTCCTCGGAGATACGCAGTATTTT.

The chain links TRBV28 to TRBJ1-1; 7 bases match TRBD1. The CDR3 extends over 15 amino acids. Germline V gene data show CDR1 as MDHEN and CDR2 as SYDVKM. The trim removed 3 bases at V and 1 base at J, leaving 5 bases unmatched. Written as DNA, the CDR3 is TGTGCCAGCAGTTTTTTACAGGGGCCGAACACTGAAGCTTTCTTT. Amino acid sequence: CASSFLQGPNTEAFF.

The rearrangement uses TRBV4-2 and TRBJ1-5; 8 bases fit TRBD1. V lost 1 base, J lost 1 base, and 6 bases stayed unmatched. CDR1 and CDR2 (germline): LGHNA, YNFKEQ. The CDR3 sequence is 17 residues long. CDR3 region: CASSQVEDRASNQPQHF. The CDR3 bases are TGTGCCAGCAGCCAAGTTGAGGACAGGGCAAGCAATCAGCCCCAGCATTTT.

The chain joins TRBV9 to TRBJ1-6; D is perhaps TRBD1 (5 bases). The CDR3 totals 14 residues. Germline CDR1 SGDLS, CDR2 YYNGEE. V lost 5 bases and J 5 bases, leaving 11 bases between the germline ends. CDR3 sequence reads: CASSYDRDNSPLHF. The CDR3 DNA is TGTGCCAGCAGTTACGACAGAGATAATTCACCCCTCCACTTT.